Listed below are T cell receptor beta chains from one sample, sequenced in a study of blood T cell repertoires in COVID-19. Assay: immunoSEQ multiplex PCR; the TCRdb copy retains only in-frame clones and omits some. The data show roughly 95,000 clones, with more than 75% seen just once and almost 7% held by the top ten. Sequencing was done on a sample of peripheral blood. These receptors were obtained from a man aged 45-65 years with active or convalescent COVID-19. Both conserved end residues are part of each CDR3. The D gene is left open where the match is weak. Where a row states a size, it is once, few, many or the class of an expanded clone; other rows omit it.

D gene: -
J gene: TRBJ1-1
V gene: TRBV18
clone size: -
CDR3 protein: CASSPGGITEAFF
CDR3 DNA: TGTGCCAGCTCACCGGGGGGGATCACTGAAGCTTTCTTT

D gene: -
J gene: TRBJ1-3
V gene: TRBV10-3
clone size: -
CDR3 protein: CAISPGSENTIYF
CDR3 DNA: TGTGCCATCAGCCCGGGATCAGAAAACACCATATATTTT

D gene: TRBD2
J gene: TRBJ2-5
V gene: TRBV6-5
clone size: once
CDR3 protein: CASRSMGLSKETQYF
CDR3 DNA: TGTGCCAGCAGATCGATGGGACTATCAAAAGAGACCCAGTACTTC

D gene: -
J gene: TRBJ1-1
V gene: TRBV15
clone size: -
CDR3 protein: CATSRDRQAIIEAFF
CDR3 DNA: TGTGCCACCAGCAGAGATCGACAGGCGATTATCGAAGCTTTCTTT

D gene: -
J gene: TRBJ2-3
V gene: TRBV11-2
clone size: -
CDR3 protein: CASGAGSTDTQYF
CDR3 DNA: TGTGCCAGCGGAGCAGGGTCCACAGATACGCAGTATTTT

D gene: TRBD1
J gene: TRBJ1-2
V gene: TRBV29-1
clone size: -
CDR3 protein: CSVEDWGQANYGYTF
CDR3 DNA: TGCAGCGTTGAAGATTGGGGACAGGCTAACTATGGCTACACCTTC

D gene: TRBD2
J gene: TRBJ2-3
V gene: TRBV7-2
clone size: once
CDR3 protein: CASSLVGGGTTDTQYF
CDR3 DNA: TGTGCCAGCAGCTTAGTTGGGGGGGGGACCACAGATACGCAGTATTTT

D gene: TRBD2
J gene: TRBJ2-1
V gene: TRBV19
clone size: -
CDR3 protein: CASSGPGPGASKTSGDNEQFF
CDR3 DNA: TGTGCCAGTAGTGGTCCCGGACCGGGGGCGAGTAAAACTAGCGGTGACAATGAGCAGTTCTTC

D gene: TRBD1
J gene: TRBJ2-1
V gene: TRBV2
clone size: -
CDR3 protein: CASIFGQASSNEQFF
CDR3 DNA: TGTGCCAGCATTTTCGGACAGGCTTCTAGCAATGAGCAGTTCTTC

D gene: TRBD1
J gene: TRBJ1-6
V gene: TRBV6-5
clone size: -
CDR3 protein: CASSSGQGAGSPLHF
CDR3 DNA: TGTGCCAGCAGCTCGGGACAGGGGGCTGGTTCACCCCTCCACTTT

D gene: -
J gene: TRBJ2-7
V gene: TRBV6-2/TRBV6-3
clone size: -
CDR3 protein: CASSNGQLSLF
CDR3 DNA: TGTGCCAGCAGTAACGGACAGCTATCCTTATTC

D gene: TRBD2
J gene: TRBJ2-2
V gene: TRBV4-3
clone size: -
CDR3 protein: CASSQVLAGANTGELFF
CDR3 DNA: TGCGCCAGCAGCCAAGTTCTAGCGGGGGCCAACACCGGGGAGCTGTTTTTT

D gene: TRBD1
J gene: TRBJ2-3
V gene: TRBV5-6
clone size: -
CDR3 protein: CASSGRDRDPRTDTQYF
CDR3 DNA: TGTGCCAGCAGCGGCCGGGACAGGGACCCCCGGACAGATACGCAGTATTTT

D gene: TRBD1
J gene: TRBJ1-5
V gene: TRBV5-6
clone size: -
CDR3 protein: CASSQKVGGESNQPQHF
CDR3 DNA: TGTGCCAGCAGCCAAAAGGTAGGGGGCGAGAGCAATCAGCCCCAGCATTTT

D gene: -
J gene: TRBJ2-5
V gene: TRBV19
clone size: -
CDR3 protein: CASSGSPRETQYF
CDR3 DNA: TGTGCCAGTAGCGGGAGCCCTCGAGAGACCCAGTACTTC

D gene: TRBD2
J gene: TRBJ2-1
V gene: TRBV28
clone size: few
CDR3 protein: CASSTTQRGINEQFF
CDR3 DNA: TGTGCCAGCAGTACCACCCAGCGGGGAATCAATGAGCAGTTCTTC

D gene: TRBD1
J gene: TRBJ2-6
V gene: TRBV2
clone size: -
CDR3 protein: CASSPGQGRAGANVLTF
CDR3 DNA: TGTGCCAGCAGCCCGGGACAGGGAAGGGCTGGGGCCAACGTCCTGACTTTC

D gene: -
J gene: TRBJ2-3
V gene: TRBV24-1
clone size: -
CDR3 protein: CATGTQGGNTDTQYF
CDR3 DNA: TGTGCCACCGGGACGCAGGGAGGTAACACAGATACGCAGTATTTT

D gene: -
J gene: TRBJ2-1
V gene: TRBV7-9
clone size: medium-sized
CDR3 protein: CASSRDTNNEQFF
CDR3 DNA: TGTGCCAGCAGCCGGGACACCAACAATGAGCAGTTCTTC

D gene: -
J gene: TRBJ1-3
V gene: TRBV5-5
clone size: -
CDR3 protein: CASSLNSPGSGNTIYF
CDR3 DNA: TGTGCCAGCAGCTTGAATTCCCCGGGCTCTGGAAACACCATATATTTT

D gene: -
J gene: TRBJ1-3
V gene: TRBV5-4
clone size: -
CDR3 protein: CASSLAGEARSTIYF
CDR3 DNA: TGTGCCAGCAGCTTGGCCGGGGAAGCAAGGAGCACCATATATTTT

D gene: -
J gene: TRBJ1-5
V gene: TRBV18
clone size: -
CDR3 protein: CASSDGGANQPQHF
CDR3 DNA: TGTGCCAGCTCCGACGGGGGGGCAAATCAGCCCCAGCATTTT

D gene: -
J gene: TRBJ2-5
V gene: TRBV5-1
clone size: -
CDR3 protein: CASSTGEETQYF
CDR3 DNA: TGCGCCAGCAGCACGGGGGAAGAGACCCAGTACTTC

D gene: -
J gene: TRBJ2-3
V gene: TRBV18
clone size: -
CDR3 protein: CASSPPRIQGRDTQYF
CDR3 DNA: TGTGCCAGCTCACCACCGCGAATTCAGGGTCGGGATACGCAGTATTTT

D gene: -
J gene: TRBJ1-1
V gene: TRBV6-1
clone size: -
CDR3 protein: CASSESGRLNTEAFF
CDR3 DNA: TGTGCCAGCAGTGAGTCGGGTCGCCTGAACACTGAAGCTTTCTTT

D gene: TRBD1
J gene: TRBJ1-2
V gene: TRBV29-1
clone size: -
CDR3 protein: CSVVGTGLAGYTF
CDR3 DNA: TGCAGCGTAGTCGGGACAGGGCTGGCTGGCTACACCTTC

D gene: -
J gene: TRBJ2-1
V gene: TRBV29-1
clone size: -
CDR3 protein: CSVSVRGYNEQFF
CDR3 DNA: TGCAGCGTTTCCGTCAGGGGTTACAATGAGCAGTTCTTC

D gene: -
J gene: TRBJ1-5
V gene: TRBV6-1
clone size: -
CDR3 protein: CASSERRGGQPQHF
CDR3 DNA: TGTGCCAGCAGTGAAAGGAGGGGAGGTCAGCCCCAGCATTTT

D gene: -
J gene: TRBJ2-3
V gene: TRBV4-3
clone size: -
CDR3 protein: CASSQGGLGQSDTQYF
CDR3 DNA: TGCGCCAGCAGCCAGGGGGGTCTTGGACAATCGGATACGCAGTATTTT

D gene: TRBD2
J gene: TRBJ2-1
V gene: TRBV2
clone size: -
CDR3 protein: CASVAGDGNEQFF
CDR3 DNA: TGTGCCAGCGTAGCGGGGGATGGGAATGAGCAGTTCTTC

D gene: TRBD1
J gene: TRBJ2-1
V gene: TRBV14
clone size: -
CDR3 protein: CASSLLGQVINEQFF
CDR3 DNA: TGTGCCAGCAGCCTCCTGGGACAGGTTATCAATGAGCAGTTCTTC

D gene: -
J gene: TRBJ1-5
V gene: TRBV7-2
clone size: -
CDR3 protein: CASSLGSGARGQPQHF
CDR3 DNA: TGTGCCAGCAGCCTGGGGTCAGGGGCCCGGGGTCAGCCCCAGCATTTT

D gene: -
J gene: TRBJ1-2
V gene: TRBV3-1/TRBV3-2
clone size: once
CDR3 protein: CASSQGHGYTF
CDR3 DNA: TGTGCCAGCAGCCAAGGGCATGGCTACACCTTC

D gene: -
J gene: TRBJ2-5
V gene: TRBV19
clone size: -
CDR3 protein: CATQGQGETQYF
CDR3 DNA: TGTGCCACCCAAGGGCAGGGAGAGACCCAGTACTTC

D gene: -
J gene: TRBJ1-5
V gene: TRBV25-1
clone size: few
CDR3 protein: CASSEYNGGGSNQPQHF
CDR3 DNA: TGTGCCAGCAGTGAATATAACGGGGGAGGAAGCAATCAGCCCCAGCATTTT

D gene: TRBD1
J gene: TRBJ1-6
V gene: TRBV3-1/TRBV3-2
clone size: few
CDR3 protein: CASSQDGDRDNSPLHF
CDR3 DNA: TGTGCCAGCAGCCAAGATGGGGACAGGGATAATTCACCCCTCCACTTT

D gene: -
J gene: TRBJ1-4
V gene: TRBV7-6
clone size: -
CDR3 protein: CASSLGSETGWGKLFF
CDR3 DNA: TGTGCCAGCAGCTTAGGCTCCGAAACAGGGTGGGGAAAACTGTTTTTT

D gene: -
J gene: TRBJ1-2
V gene: TRBV7-9
clone size: -
CDR3 protein: CASSEQTNNNYGYTF
CDR3 DNA: TGTGCCAGCAGCGAACAGACCAACAATAACTATGGCTACACCTTC

D gene: -
J gene: TRBJ2-7
V gene: TRBV19
clone size: -
CDR3 protein: CASKLGGGVFPYEQYF
CDR3 DNA: TGTGCCAGCAAACTAGGAGGGGGCGTTTTCCCCTACGAGCAGTACTTC

D gene: -
J gene: TRBJ2-5
V gene: TRBV15
clone size: -
CDR3 protein: CATSRDTVRETQYF
CDR3 DNA: TGTGCCACCAGCAGAGATACCGTGAGGGAGACCCAGTACTTC

D gene: TRBD1
J gene: TRBJ1-5
V gene: TRBV19
clone size: few
CDR3 protein: CASSITGGNQPQHF
CDR3 DNA: TGTGCCAGTAGTATAACAGGGGGCAATCAGCCCCAGCATTTT

D gene: TRBD1
J gene: TRBJ2-5
V gene: TRBV5-8
clone size: -
CDR3 protein: CASSAGTGVAKETQYF
CDR3 DNA: TGTGCCAGCAGCGCCGGGACAGGGGTAGCTAAGGAGACCCAGTACTTC

D gene: TRBD1
J gene: TRBJ1-2
V gene: TRBV6-6
clone size: -
CDR3 protein: CASRPGQGSNYGYTF
CDR3 DNA: TGTGCCAGCCGACCGGGACAGGGGTCTAACTATGGCTACACCTTC